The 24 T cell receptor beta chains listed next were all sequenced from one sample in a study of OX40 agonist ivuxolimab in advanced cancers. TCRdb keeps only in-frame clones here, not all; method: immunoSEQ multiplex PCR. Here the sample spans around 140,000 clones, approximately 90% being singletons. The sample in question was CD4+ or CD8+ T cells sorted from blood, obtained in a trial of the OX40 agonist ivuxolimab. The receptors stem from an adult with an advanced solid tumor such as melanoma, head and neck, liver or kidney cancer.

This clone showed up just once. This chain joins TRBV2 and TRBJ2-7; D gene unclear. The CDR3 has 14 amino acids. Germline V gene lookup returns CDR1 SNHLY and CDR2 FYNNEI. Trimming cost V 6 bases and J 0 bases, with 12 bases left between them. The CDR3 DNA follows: TGTGCCAGCAGATTACCAGTAAGCTCCTACGAGCAGTACTTC. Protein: CASRLPVSSYEQYF.

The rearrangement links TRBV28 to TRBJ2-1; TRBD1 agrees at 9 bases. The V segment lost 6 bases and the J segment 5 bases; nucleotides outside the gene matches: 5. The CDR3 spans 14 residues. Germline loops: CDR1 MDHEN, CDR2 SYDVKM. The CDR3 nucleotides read TGTGCCAGCAGCGGCGGGACAGGGAACAATGAGCAGTTCTTC. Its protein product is CASSGGTGNNEQFF. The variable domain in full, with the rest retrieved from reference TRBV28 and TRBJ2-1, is DVKVTQSSRYLVKRTGEKVFLECVQDMDHENMFWYRQDPGLGLRLIYFSYDVKMKEKGDIPEGYSVSREKKERFSLILESASTNQTSMYLCASSGGTGNNEQFFGPGTRLTVL.

DNA for the CDR3: TGTGCCAGCAGAAAGGGTACCTACGAGCAGTACTTC. Amino acids: CASRKGTYEQYF. This chain links TRBV2 with TRBJ2-7, with D unresolved. In germline, CDR1 is SNHLY, CDR2 FYNNEI. The V end lost 6 bases, the J end lost 2 bases, and 8 bases lay between the germline ends. The CDR3 runs to 12 residues. Based on the CDR3 plus reference TRBV2 and TRBJ2-7, the full variable domain is EPEVTQTPSHQVTQMGQEVILRCVPISNHLYFYWYRQILGQKVEFLVSFYNNEISEKSEIFDDQFSVERPDGSNFTLKIRSTKLEDSAMYFCASRKGTYEQYFGPGTRLTVT.

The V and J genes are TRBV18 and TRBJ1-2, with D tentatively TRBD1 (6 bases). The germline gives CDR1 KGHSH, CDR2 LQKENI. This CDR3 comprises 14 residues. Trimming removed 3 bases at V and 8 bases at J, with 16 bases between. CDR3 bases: TGTGCCAGCTCACCGGGGGGCCAGGGAGAAGGCTACACCTTC. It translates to CASSPGGQGEGYTF.

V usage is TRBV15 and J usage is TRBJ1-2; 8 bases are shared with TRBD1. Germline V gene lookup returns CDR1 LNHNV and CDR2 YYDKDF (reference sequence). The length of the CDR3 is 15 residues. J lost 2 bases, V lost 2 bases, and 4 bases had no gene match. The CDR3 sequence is CATSRPGTGNYGYTF. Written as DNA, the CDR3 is TGTGCCACCAGCAGACCCGGGACAGGAAACTATGGCTACACCTTC.

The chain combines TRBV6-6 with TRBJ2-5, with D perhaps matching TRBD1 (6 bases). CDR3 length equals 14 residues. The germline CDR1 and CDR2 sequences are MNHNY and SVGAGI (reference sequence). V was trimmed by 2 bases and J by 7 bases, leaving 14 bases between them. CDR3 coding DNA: TGTGCCAGCAGTTACCCGACCGTAGGGGGGACCCAGTACTTC. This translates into CASSYPTVGGTQYF.

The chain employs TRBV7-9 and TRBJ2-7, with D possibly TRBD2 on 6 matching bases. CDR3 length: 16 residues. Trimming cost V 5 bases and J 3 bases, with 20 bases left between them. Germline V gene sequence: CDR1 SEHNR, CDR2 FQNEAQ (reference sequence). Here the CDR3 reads CASSALEAGRIYEQYF. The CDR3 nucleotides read TGTGCCAGCAGCGCGCTAGAGGCAGGGAGGATCTACGAGCAGTACTTC.

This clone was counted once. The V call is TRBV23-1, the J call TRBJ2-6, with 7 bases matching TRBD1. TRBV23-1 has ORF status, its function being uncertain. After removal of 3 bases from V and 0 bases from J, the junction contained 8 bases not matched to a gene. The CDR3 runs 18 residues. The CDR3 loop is CASSQRDREVSGANVLTF. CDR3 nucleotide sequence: TGCGCCAGCAGTCAGCGCGACAGGGAAGTCTCTGGGGCCAACGTCCTGACTTTC.

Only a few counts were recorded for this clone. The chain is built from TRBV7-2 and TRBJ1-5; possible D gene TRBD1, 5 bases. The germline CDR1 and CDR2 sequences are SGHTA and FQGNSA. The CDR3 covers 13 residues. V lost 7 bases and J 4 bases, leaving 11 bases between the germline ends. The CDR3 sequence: CASTGAPNQPQHF. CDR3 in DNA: TGTGCCAGCACTGGGGCACCTAATCAGCCCCAGCATTTT.

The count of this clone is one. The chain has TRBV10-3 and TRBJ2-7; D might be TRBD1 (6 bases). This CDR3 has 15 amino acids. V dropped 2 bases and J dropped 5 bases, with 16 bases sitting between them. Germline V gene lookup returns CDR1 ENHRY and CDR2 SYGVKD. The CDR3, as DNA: TGTGCCATCAGTGAGGGTCGGACAGCGGTCAACGAGCAGTACTTC. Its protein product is CAISEGRTAVNEQYF.

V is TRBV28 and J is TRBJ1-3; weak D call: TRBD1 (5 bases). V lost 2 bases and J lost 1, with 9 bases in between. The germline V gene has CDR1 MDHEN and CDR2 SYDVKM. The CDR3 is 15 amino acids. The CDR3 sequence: CASSLAGRSGNTIYF. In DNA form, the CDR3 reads TGTGCCAGCAGTTTAGCAGGGAGATCTGGAAACACCATATATTTT.

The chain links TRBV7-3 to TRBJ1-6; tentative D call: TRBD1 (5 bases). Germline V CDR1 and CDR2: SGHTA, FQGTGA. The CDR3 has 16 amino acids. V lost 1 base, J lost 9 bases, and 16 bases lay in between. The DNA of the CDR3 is TGTGCCAGCAGCTTAAACACCGGGACTAACGGTTCACCCCTCCACTTT. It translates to CASSLNTGTNGSPLHF. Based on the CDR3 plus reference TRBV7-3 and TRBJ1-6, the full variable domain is GAGVSQTPSNKVTEKGKYVELRCDPISGHTALYWYRQSLGQGPEFLIYFQGTGAADDSGLPNDRFFAVRPEGSVSTLKIQRTERGDSAVYLCASSLNTGTNGSPLHFGNGTRLTVT.

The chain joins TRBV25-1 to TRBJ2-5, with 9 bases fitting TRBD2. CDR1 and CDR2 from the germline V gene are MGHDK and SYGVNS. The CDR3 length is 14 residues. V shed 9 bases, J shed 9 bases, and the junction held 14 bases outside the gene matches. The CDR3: CARPQREVKASQYF. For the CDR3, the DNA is TGTGCCAGACCCCAGCGGGAGGTCAAGGCGTCCCAGTACTTC.

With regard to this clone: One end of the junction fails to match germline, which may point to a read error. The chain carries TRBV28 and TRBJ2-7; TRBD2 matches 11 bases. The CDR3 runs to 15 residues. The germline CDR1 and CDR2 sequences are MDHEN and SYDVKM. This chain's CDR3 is CASTLGTSGSYEQYF. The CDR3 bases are TGTGCCAGCACTTTAGGGACTAGCGGCTCCTACGAGCAGTACTTC.

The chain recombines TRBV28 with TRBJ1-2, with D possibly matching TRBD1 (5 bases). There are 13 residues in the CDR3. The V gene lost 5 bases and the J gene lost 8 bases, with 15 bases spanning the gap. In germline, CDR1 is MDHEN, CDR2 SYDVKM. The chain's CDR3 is CASSLGVRGGYTF. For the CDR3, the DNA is TGTGCCAGCAGTCTAGGGGTTAGAGGGGGCTACACCTTC.

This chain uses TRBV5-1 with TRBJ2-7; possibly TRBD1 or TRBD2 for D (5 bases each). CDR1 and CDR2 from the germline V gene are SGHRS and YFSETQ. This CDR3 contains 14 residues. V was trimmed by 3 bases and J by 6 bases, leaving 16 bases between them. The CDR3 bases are TGCGCCAGCAGCTCCCGGGACGGAGGACGCGAGCAGTACTTC. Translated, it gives CASSSRDGGREQYF.

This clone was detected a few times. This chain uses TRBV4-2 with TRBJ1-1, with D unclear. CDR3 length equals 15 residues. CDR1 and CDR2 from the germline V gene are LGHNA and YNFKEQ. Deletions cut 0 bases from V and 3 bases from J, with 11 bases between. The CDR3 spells CASSQELGRDTEAFF. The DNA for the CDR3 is TGTGCCAGCAGCCAAGAGCTCGGGCGGGACACTGAAGCTTTCTTT.

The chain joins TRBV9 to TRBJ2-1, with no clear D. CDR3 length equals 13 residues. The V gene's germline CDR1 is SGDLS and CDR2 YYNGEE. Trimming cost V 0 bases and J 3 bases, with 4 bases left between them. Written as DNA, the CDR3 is TGTGCCAGCAGCGTAGAGCGCTACAATGAGCAGTTCTTC. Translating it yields CASSVERYNEQFF.

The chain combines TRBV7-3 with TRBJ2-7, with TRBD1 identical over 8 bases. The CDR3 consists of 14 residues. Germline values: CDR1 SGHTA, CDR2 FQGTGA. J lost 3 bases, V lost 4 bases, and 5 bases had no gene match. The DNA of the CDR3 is TGTGCCAGCAGCTCCGGACAGGGACGCTACGAGCAGTACTTC. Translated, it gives CASSSGQGRYEQYF.

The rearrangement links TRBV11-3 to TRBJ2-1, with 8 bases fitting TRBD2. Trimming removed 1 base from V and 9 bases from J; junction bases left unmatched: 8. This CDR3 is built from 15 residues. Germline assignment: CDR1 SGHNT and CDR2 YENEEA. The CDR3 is CASSLAGGRMGEQFF. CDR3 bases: TGTGCCAGCAGCTTAGCGGGAGGGCGAATGGGTGAGCAGTTCTTC. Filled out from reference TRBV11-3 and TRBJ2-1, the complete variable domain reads EAGVVQSPRYKIIEKKQPVAFWCNPISGHNTLYWYLQNLGQGPELLIRYENEEAVDDSQLPKDRFSAERLKGVDSTLKIQPAELGDSAVYLCASSLAGGRMGEQFFGPGTRLTVL.

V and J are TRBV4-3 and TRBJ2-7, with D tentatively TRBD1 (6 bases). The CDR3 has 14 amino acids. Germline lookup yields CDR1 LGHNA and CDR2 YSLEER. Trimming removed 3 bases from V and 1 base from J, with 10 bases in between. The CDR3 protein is CASSQSDRSYEQYF. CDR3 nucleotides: TGCGCCAGCAGCCAGTCTGACAGGTCCTACGAGCAGTACTTC.

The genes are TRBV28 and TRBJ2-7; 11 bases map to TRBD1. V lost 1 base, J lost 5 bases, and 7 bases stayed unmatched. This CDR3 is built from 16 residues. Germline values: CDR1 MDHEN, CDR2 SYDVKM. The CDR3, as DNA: TGTGCCAGCAGTTTATCCGGGACAGGGGGATTTGACGAGCAGTACTTC. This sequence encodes CASSLSGTGGFDEQYF.

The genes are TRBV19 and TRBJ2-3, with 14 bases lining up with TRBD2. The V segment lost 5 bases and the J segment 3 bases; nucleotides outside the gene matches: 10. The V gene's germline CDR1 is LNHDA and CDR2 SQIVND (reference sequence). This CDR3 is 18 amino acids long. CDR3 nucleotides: TGTGCCAGTAGTCCCGTACCCGGGACTAGCGGGAGTACAGATACGCAGTATTTT. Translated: CASSPVPGTSGSTDTQYF.

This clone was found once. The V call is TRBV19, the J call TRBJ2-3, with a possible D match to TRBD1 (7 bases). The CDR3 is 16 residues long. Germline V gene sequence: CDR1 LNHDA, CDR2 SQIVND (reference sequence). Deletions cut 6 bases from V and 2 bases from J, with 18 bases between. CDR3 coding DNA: TGTGCCAGTAGGGGAGGCGTCGACAGGGCCACAGATACGCAGTATTTT. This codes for CASRGGVDRATDTQYF.